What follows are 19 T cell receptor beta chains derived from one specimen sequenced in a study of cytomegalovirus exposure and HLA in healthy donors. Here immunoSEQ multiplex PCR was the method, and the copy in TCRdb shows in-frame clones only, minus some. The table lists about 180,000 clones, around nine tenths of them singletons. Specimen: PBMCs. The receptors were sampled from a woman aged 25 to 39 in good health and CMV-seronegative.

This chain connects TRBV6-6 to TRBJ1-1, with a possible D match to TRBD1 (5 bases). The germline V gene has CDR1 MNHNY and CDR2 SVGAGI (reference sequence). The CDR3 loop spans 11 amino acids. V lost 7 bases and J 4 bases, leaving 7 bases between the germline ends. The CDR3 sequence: CASKGATEAFF. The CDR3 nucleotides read TGTGCCAGCAAAGGGGCCACTGAAGCTTTCTTT.

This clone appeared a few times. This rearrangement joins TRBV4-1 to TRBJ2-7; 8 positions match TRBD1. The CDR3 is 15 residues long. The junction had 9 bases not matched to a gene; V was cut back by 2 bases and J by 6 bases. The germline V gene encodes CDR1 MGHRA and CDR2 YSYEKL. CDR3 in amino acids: CASSQPRDRYGEQYF. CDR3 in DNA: TGCGCCAGCAGCCAACCACGGGACAGGTATGGCGAGCAGTACTTC.

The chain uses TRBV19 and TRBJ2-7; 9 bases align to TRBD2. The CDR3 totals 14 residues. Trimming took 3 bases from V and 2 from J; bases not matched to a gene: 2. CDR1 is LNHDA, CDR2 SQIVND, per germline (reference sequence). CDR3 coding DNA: TGTGCCAGTAGTATTAGCGGGGGAGCCTACGAGCAGTACTTC. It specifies CASSISGGAYEQYF.

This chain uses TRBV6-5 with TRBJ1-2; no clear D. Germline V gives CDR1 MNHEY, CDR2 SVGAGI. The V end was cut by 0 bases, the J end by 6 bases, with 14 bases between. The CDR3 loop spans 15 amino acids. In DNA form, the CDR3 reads TGTGCCAGCAGTTACTCGAACCAGGTCCACGATGGCTACACCTTC. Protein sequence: CASSYSNQVHDGYTF.

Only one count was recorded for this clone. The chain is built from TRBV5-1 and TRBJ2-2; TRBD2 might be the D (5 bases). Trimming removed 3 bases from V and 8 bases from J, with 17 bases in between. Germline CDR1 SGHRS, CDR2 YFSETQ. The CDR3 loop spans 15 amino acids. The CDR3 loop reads CASSSRQPGVGELFF. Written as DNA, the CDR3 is TGCGCCAGCAGCTCGAGACAACCCGGGGTAGGGGAGCTGTTTTTT.

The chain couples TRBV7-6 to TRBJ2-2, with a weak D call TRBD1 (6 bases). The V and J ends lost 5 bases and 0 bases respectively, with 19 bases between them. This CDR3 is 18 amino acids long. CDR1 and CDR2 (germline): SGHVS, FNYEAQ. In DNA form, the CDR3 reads TGTGCCAGCAGCGCCGGGGCGGACAGCTACGCGAACACCGGGGAGCTGTTTTTT. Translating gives CASSAGADSYANTGELFF.

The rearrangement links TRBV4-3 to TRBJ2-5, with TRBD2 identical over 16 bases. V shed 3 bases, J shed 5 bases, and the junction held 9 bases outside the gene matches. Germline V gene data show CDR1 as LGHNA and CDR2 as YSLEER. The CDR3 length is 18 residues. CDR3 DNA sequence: TGCGCCAGCAGCCACTACTATCAGGGACTAGCGGGGGGGGAGACCCAGTACTTC. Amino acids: CASSHYYQGLAGGETQYF.

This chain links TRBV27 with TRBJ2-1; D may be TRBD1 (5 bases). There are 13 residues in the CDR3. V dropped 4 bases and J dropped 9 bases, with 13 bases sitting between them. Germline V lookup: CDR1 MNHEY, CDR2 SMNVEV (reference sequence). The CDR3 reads CASSSGAIIEQFF. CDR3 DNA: TGTGCCAGCAGTTCTGGGGCTATTATTGAGCAGTTCTTC.

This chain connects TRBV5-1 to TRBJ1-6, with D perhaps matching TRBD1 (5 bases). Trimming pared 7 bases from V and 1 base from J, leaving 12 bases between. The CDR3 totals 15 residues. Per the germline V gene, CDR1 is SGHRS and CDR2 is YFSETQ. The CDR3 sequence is CASGGGESYNSPLHF. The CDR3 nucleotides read TGCGCCAGCGGCGGGGGGGAATCCTATAATTCACCCCTCCACTTT.

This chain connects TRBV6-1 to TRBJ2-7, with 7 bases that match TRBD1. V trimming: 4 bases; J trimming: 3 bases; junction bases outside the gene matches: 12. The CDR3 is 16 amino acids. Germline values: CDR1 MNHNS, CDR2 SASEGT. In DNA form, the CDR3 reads TGTGCCAGCAGTGCCCACAGGGGCACCGGCATCTACGAGCAGTACTTC. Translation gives CASSAHRGTGIYEQYF.

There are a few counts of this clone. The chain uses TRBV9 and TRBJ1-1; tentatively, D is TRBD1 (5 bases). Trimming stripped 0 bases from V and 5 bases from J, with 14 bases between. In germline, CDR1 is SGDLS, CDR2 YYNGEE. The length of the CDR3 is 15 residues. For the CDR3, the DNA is TGTGCCAGCAGCGTAGCTCCAGGGAGGGAGACTGAAGCTTTCTTT. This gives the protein CASSVAPGRETEAFF.

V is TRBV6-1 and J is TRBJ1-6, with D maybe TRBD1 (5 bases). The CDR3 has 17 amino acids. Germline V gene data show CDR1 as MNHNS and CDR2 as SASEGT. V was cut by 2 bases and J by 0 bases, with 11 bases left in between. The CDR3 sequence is CASSELGGSSYNSPLHF. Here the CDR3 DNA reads TGTGCCAGCAGTGAACTGGGGGGGAGCTCCTATAATTCACCCCTCCACTTT.

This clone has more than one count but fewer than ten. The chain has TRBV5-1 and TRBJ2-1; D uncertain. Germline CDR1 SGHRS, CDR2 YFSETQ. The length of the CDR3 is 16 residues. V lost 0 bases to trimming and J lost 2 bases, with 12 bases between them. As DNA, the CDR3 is TGCGCCAGCAGCTTGGGACTGGCCGTACCCTACAATGAGCAGTTCTTC. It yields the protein CASSLGLAVPYNEQFF.

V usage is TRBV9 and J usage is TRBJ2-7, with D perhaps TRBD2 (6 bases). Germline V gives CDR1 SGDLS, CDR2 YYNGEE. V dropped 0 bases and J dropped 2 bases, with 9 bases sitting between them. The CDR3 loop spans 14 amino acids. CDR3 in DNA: TGTGCCAGCAGCGTAGGTAGCGGACCCTACGAGCAGTACTTC. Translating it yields CASSVGSGPYEQYF.

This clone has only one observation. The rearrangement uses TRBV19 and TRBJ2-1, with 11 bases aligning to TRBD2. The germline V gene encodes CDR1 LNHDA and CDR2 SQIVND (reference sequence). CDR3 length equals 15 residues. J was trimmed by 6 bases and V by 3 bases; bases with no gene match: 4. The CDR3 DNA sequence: TGTGCCAGTAGTATCCGACTAGCGGGGATCAATGAGCAGTTCTTC. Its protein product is CASSIRLAGINEQFF.

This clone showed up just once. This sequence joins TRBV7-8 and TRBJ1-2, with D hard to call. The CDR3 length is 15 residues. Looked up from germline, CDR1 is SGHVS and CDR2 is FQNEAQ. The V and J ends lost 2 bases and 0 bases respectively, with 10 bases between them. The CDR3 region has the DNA TGTGCCAGCAGCTTATCGGACTACGCTAACTATGGCTACACCTTC. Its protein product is CASSLSDYANYGYTF.

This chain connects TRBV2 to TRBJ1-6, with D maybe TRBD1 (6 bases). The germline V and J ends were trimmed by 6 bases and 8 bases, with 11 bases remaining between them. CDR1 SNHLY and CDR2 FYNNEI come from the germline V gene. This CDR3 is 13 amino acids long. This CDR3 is CASRGAEDSPLHF. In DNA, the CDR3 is TGTGCCAGCAGGGGGGCAGAGGATTCACCCCTCCACTTT. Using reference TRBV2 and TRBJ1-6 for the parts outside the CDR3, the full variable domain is EPEVTQTPSHQVTQMGQEVILRCVPISNHLYFYWYRQILGQKVEFLVSFYNNEISEKSEIFDDQFSVERPDGSNFTLKIRSTKLEDSAMYFCASRGAEDSPLHFGNGTRLTVT.

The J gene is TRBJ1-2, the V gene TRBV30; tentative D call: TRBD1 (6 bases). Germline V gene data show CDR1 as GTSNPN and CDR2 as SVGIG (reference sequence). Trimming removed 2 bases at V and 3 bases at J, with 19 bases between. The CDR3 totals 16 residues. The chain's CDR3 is CAWSTLQGPADYGYTF. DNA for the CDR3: TGTGCCTGGAGTACTCTACAGGGACCAGCAGACTATGGCTACACCTTC.

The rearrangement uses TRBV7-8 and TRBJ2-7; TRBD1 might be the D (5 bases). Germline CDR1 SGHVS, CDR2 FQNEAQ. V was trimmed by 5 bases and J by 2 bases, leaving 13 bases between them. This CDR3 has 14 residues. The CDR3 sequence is CASSPGPFTYEQYF. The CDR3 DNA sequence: TGTGCCAGCAGCCCAGGGCCTTTCACCTACGAGCAGTACTTC.